A selection of T cell receptor beta chains follows, all from one sample in a study of T-cell reconstitution after alpha-beta-depleted transplantation in children. Each CDR3 protein is one row after TCRdb ran MiXCR on the PCR reads. The sample lists approximately 350,000 distinct CDR3 sequences, roughly 13% occurring once. This specimen was PBMCs, taken from the stem cell graft. The receptors originated from a human donor who donated a stem cell graft to a child with Fanconi anemia. CDR3s include the opening cysteine and the closing phenylalanine or tryptophan. The order of the fields is J gene, D gene, V gene, clone size, CDR3 protein, CDR3 DNA. D genes are given only for firm matches. A row's size may be missing; if present it is once, few, many or a size class.

J gene: TRBJ2-2
D gene: TRBD1
V gene: TRBV18
clone size: NA
CDR3 protein: CASSQQGDRNTGELFF
CDR3 DNA: TGTGCCAGCTCACAACAGGGGGATCGGAACACCGGGGAGCTGTTTTTT

J gene: TRBJ1-1
D gene: NA
V gene: TRBV12-5
clone size: few
CDR3 protein: CASGFTGATEAFF
CDR3 DNA: TGTGCTAGTGGTTTCACAGGAGCCACTGAAGCTTTCTTT

J gene: TRBJ2-1
D gene: TRBD1
V gene: TRBV11-2
clone size: few
CDR3 protein: CASSSPRDRVTYNEQFF
CDR3 DNA: TGTGCCAGCAGCTCCCCCCGGGACAGGGTGACCTACAATGAGCAGTTCTTC

J gene: TRBJ2-5
D gene: NA
V gene: TRBV20-1
clone size: few
CDR3 protein: CSAPRDGLYGETQYF
CDR3 DNA: TGCAGTGCCCCCCGGGACGGACTTTATGGGGAGACCCAGTACTTC

J gene: TRBJ1-2
D gene: TRBD1
V gene: TRBV12-3/TRBV12-4
clone size: many
CDR3 protein: CASSPQGVEYGYTF
CDR3 DNA: TGTGCCAGCAGCCCCCAGGGGGTGGAGTATGGCTACACCTTC

J gene: TRBJ2-7
D gene: NA
V gene: TRBV6-6
clone size: NA
CDR3 protein: CASSAATGSEQYF
CDR3 DNA: TGTGCCAGCAGTGCCGCTACAGGATCCGAGCAGTACTTC

J gene: TRBJ2-4
D gene: TRBD1
V gene: TRBV5-1
clone size: few
CDR3 protein: CASGTGEENIQYF
CDR3 DNA: TGCGCCAGCGGGACAGGGGAAGAGAACATTCAGTACTTC

J gene: TRBJ2-7
D gene: NA
V gene: TRBV7-8
clone size: many
CDR3 protein: CASSFWDEQYF
CDR3 DNA: TGTGCCAGCAGCTTTTGGGACGAGCAGTACTTC

J gene: TRBJ1-1
D gene: NA
V gene: TRBV18
clone size: many
CDR3 protein: CASSQQANTEAFF
CDR3 DNA: TGTGCCAGCTCACAACAGGCGAACACTGAAGCTTTCTTT

J gene: TRBJ2-1
D gene: NA
V gene: TRBV5-1
clone size: many
CDR3 protein: CASSPRQQYNEQFF
CDR3 DNA: TGCGCCAGCAGCCCCCGACAGCAGTACAATGAGCAGTTCTTC

J gene: TRBJ1-5
D gene: NA
V gene: TRBV12-3/TRBV12-4
clone size: few
CDR3 protein: CASSLKSSNQPQHF
CDR3 DNA: TGTGCCAGCAGTTTAAAAAGCAGTAATCAGCCCCAGCATTTT

J gene: TRBJ2-7
D gene: NA
V gene: TRBV9
clone size: NA
CDR3 protein: CASSVGPVSYEQYF
CDR3 DNA: TGTGCCAGCAGCGTGGGTCCAGTCTCCTACGAGCAGTACTTC

J gene: TRBJ1-2
D gene: NA
V gene: TRBV6-5
clone size: few
CDR3 protein: CASSYSEGFDGYTF
CDR3 DNA: TGTGCCAGCAGTTACTCGGAGGGGTTTGATGGCTACACCTTC

J gene: TRBJ2-1
D gene: NA
V gene: TRBV20-1
clone size: many
CDR3 protein: CSTDDNEQFF
CDR3 DNA: TGCAGTACCGACGACAATGAGCAGTTCTTC

J gene: TRBJ1-2
D gene: NA
V gene: TRBV10-1
clone size: NA
CDR3 protein: CASSESGYGYTF
CDR3 DNA: TGCGCCAGCAGTGAGTCGGGTTATGGCTACACCTTC

J gene: TRBJ2-2
D gene: TRBD1
V gene: TRBV7-9
clone size: NA
CDR3 protein: CASSPTPGQRNTGELFF
CDR3 DNA: TGTGCCAGCAGCCCGACACCGGGACAGAGAAACACCGGGGAGCTGTTTTTT

J gene: TRBJ2-1
D gene: TRBD2
V gene: TRBV11-2
clone size: NA
CDR3 protein: CASSLVVAGSSYNEQFF
CDR3 DNA: TGTGCCAGCAGCTTAGTGGTAGCGGGAAGCTCCTACAATGAGCAGTTCTTC

J gene: TRBJ2-2
D gene: TRBD1
V gene: TRBV7-8
clone size: many
CDR3 protein: CASSFMNRGSTGELFF
CDR3 DNA: TGTGCCAGCAGCTTTATGAACAGGGGATCTACCGGGGAGCTGTTTTTT

J gene: TRBJ1-2
D gene: NA
V gene: TRBV28
clone size: NA
CDR3 protein: CASSSPGDLFYGYTF
CDR3 DNA: TGTGCCAGCAGTTCGCCGGGAGACCTTTTCTATGGCTACACCTTC

J gene: TRBJ1-1
D gene: NA
V gene: TRBV6-1
clone size: few
CDR3 protein: CASRRDVGTEAFF
CDR3 DNA: TGTGCCAGCAGGAGGGACGTCGGCACTGAAGCTTTCTTT

J gene: TRBJ1-2
D gene: NA
V gene: TRBV12-3/TRBV12-4
clone size: few
CDR3 protein: CASSFYSTYGYTF
CDR3 DNA: TGTGCCAGCAGTTTTTATAGCACCTATGGCTACACCTTC

J gene: TRBJ2-1
D gene: NA
V gene: TRBV5-1
clone size: many
CDR3 protein: CASNHFDYEQFF
CDR3 DNA: TGCGCCAGCAACCATTTCGACTATGAGCAGTTCTTC

J gene: TRBJ2-1
D gene: NA
V gene: TRBV5-1
clone size: many
CDR3 protein: CASSLVAGGSEQFF
CDR3 DNA: TGCGCCAGCAGCTTGGTGGCCGGGGGAAGTGAGCAGTTCTTC

J gene: TRBJ2-5
D gene: NA
V gene: TRBV20-1
clone size: many
CDR3 protein: CSASGNQETQYF
CDR3 DNA: TGCAGTGCCTCGGGGAACCAAGAGACCCAGTACTTC

J gene: TRBJ2-7
D gene: TRBD1
V gene: TRBV5-1
clone size: NA
CDR3 protein: CASSISGTGNYEQYF
CDR3 DNA: TGCGCCAGCAGCATTTCCGGGACAGGGAACTACGAGCAGTACTTC

J gene: TRBJ2-2
D gene: NA
V gene: TRBV5-5
clone size: few
CDR3 protein: CASSLYVEIVTGELFF
CDR3 DNA: TGTGCCAGCAGCTTGTATGTGGAAATTGTGACCGGGGAGCTGTTTTTT

J gene: TRBJ1-5
D gene: NA
V gene: TRBV6-2/TRBV6-3
clone size: NA
CDR3 protein: CASSSAGIGGDQPQHF
CDR3 DNA: TGTGCCAGCAGCTCCGCAGGGATAGGTGGGGATCAGCCCCAGCATTTT

J gene: TRBJ2-1
D gene: TRBD2
V gene: TRBV20-1
clone size: many
CDR3 protein: CSASAAGGRNNEQFF
CDR3 DNA: TGCAGTGCTAGCGCGGCGGGGGGGCGTAACAATGAGCAGTTCTTC

J gene: TRBJ2-1
D gene: TRBD2
V gene: TRBV12-3/TRBV12-4
clone size: NA
CDR3 protein: CASSPGLVRQFF
CDR3 DNA: TGTGCCAGCTCCCCGGGACTAGTCCGACAGTTCTTC

J gene: TRBJ1-1
D gene: NA
V gene: TRBV4-2
clone size: many
CDR3 protein: CASSQDPGGITEAFF
CDR3 DNA: TGTGCCAGCAGCCAAGATCCGGGAGGGATCACTGAAGCTTTCTTT

J gene: TRBJ2-2
D gene: NA
V gene: TRBV5-1
clone size: many
CDR3 protein: CASSLVGGELFF
CDR3 DNA: TGCGCCAGCAGCTTGGTAGGCGGGGAGCTGTTTTTT

J gene: TRBJ1-2
D gene: TRBD1
V gene: TRBV29-1
clone size: NA
CDR3 protein: CSVEVRAGGIPSYGYTF
CDR3 DNA: TGCAGCGTTGAAGTTCGGGCAGGGGGCATCCCCTCCTATGGCTACACCTTC

J gene: TRBJ1-2
D gene: NA
V gene: TRBV4-2
clone size: few
CDR3 protein: CASSQGTF
CDR3 DNA: TGTGCCAGCAGCCAAGGCACCTTC

J gene: TRBJ1-2
D gene: NA
V gene: TRBV6-1
clone size: few
CDR3 protein: CASRRRDLYGYTF
CDR3 DNA: TGTGCCAGCAGACGGAGGGACCTCTATGGCTACACCTTC

J gene: TRBJ2-1
D gene: NA
V gene: TRBV2
clone size: NA
CDR3 protein: CASSPRTGRVNNEQFF
CDR3 DNA: TGTGCCAGCAGCCCTCGAACAGGGCGGGTGAACAATGAGCAGTTCTTC

J gene: TRBJ2-1
D gene: TRBD2
V gene: TRBV20-1
clone size: few
CDR3 protein: CSAREVEGLLNEQFF
CDR3 DNA: TGCAGTGCTAGAGAGGTCGAGGGACTACTCAATGAGCAGTTCTTC

J gene: TRBJ1-1
D gene: NA
V gene: TRBV29-1
clone size: NA
CDR3 protein: CSVDHRENTEAFF
CDR3 DNA: TGCAGCGTTGATCACAGGGAGAACACTGAAGCTTTCTTT

J gene: TRBJ2-7
D gene: NA
V gene: TRBV6-1
clone size: NA
CDR3 protein: CASRLRGIAYEQYF
CDR3 DNA: TGTGCCAGCAGACTTAGGGGGATCGCCTACGAGCAGTACTTC

J gene: TRBJ2-5
D gene: NA
V gene: TRBV10-1
clone size: few
CDR3 protein: CASSESGTPEETQYF
CDR3 DNA: TGCGCCAGCAGTGAGTCTGGAACCCCTGAAGAGACCCAGTACTTC

J gene: TRBJ2-3
D gene: NA
V gene: TRBV4-3
clone size: NA
CDR3 protein: CASSHGGNADTQYF
CDR3 DNA: TGCGCCAGCAGCCATGGTGGGAATGCAGATACGCAGTATTTT

J gene: TRBJ1-2
D gene: NA
V gene: TRBV7-8
clone size: NA
CDR3 protein: CASSTDPYGYTF
CDR3 DNA: TGTGCCAGCAGCACTGACCCATATGGCTACACCTTC

J gene: TRBJ2-7
D gene: NA
V gene: TRBV15
clone size: many
CDR3 protein: CATSSSDGSYEQYF
CDR3 DNA: TGTGCCACCAGCAGCTCGGACGGGTCCTACGAGCAGTACTTC

J gene: TRBJ1-2
D gene: NA
V gene: TRBV4-3
clone size: NA
CDR3 protein: CASSQGLGYTF
CDR3 DNA: TGCGCCAGCAGCCAGGGGTTGGGCTACACCTTC

J gene: TRBJ1-2
D gene: NA
V gene: TRBV6-5
clone size: few
CDR3 protein: CASSYMRSRTANGYTF
CDR3 DNA: TGTGCCAGCAGTTACATGAGATCCAGGACAGCGAATGGCTACACCTTC

J gene: TRBJ2-5
D gene: NA
V gene: TRBV29-1
clone size: few
CDR3 protein: CSVRTGETQYF
CDR3 DNA: TGCAGCGTTCGGACGGGGGAGACCCAGTACTTC

J gene: TRBJ2-7
D gene: NA
V gene: TRBV5-1
clone size: few
CDR3 protein: CASASLSSYEQYF
CDR3 DNA: TGCGCCAGCGCGTCCTTGAGCTCCTACGAGCAGTACTTC